Listed below are T cell receptor beta chains from one sample, sequenced in a study of cytomegalovirus exposure and HLA in healthy donors. Here immunoSEQ multiplex PCR was the method, and the copy in TCRdb shows in-frame clones only, minus some. Of about 59,000 clones detected, 75% to 85% appear once; the ten largest clones hold roughly 3.9%. Specimen: PBMCs. The source is a woman aged 40 to 50 in good health and CMV-seronegative. Each CDR3 is given with its conserved first and last residue. Fields, in order: V gene, clone size, D gene, J gene, CDR3 DNA, CDR3 protein. A D gene is named only where the DNA matches it firmly. Size tells how often a clone was seen (once, few, many) or the class of an expanded clone, and some rows leave it out.

TRBV7-2	-	TRBD1	TRBJ2-7	TGTGCCAGCAGCTTAGTCGGGGGACAGGGGGCCTACGAGCAGTACTTC	CASSLVGGQGAYEQYF
TRBV19	-	-	TRBJ2-7	TGTGCCAGTAGTATAGTAGGGAGAGGAGGGCTCCACTACGAGCAGTACTTC	CASSIVGRGGLHYEQYF
TRBV5-4	-	-	TRBJ1-2	TGTGCCAGCAGCTTGAGGGTTGGAGGGGACCGTTATGGCTACACCTTC	CASSLRVGGDRYGYTF
TRBV5-1	-	TRBD2	TRBJ2-4	TGCGCCAGCAGCTTAGGACTAGCACCAAACATTCAGTACTTC	CASSLGLAPNIQYF
TRBV28	-	TRBD1	TRBJ2-7	TGTGCCAGCAGTCCCACCGGGACAGCCTACGAGCAGTACTTC	CASSPTGTAYEQYF
TRBV11-2	-	-	TRBJ2-7	TGTGCCAGCAGCTCCCTTTCCCCCGAGCAGTACTTC	CASSSLSPEQYF
TRBV7-9	-	-	TRBJ1-2	TGTGCCAGCAGCTTACACGGGAACTTCTATGGCTACACCTTC	CASSLHGNFYGYTF
TRBV12-5	-	TRBD2	TRBJ2-1	TGTGCTAGTGGTTTGATACGACTAGCGAGAAGTTTCTACAATGAGCAGTTCTTC	CASGLIRLARSFYNEQFF
TRBV29-1	-	-	TRBJ2-7	TGCAGCGTTAGTCAGGGGGAGGAGCGCGAGCAGTACTTC	CSVSQGEEREQYF
TRBV28	-	-	TRBJ2-2	TGTGCCAGCAGCCAACTCCTGGAGCTGTTTTTT	CASSQLLELFF
TRBV5-1	-	TRBD2	TRBJ2-1	TGCGCCAGCAGACCACTAGCGGGAGACAATGAGCAGTTCTTC	CASRPLAGDNEQFF
TRBV19	-	TRBD1	TRBJ2-7	TGTGCCAGTAGTAGGACAGGGGAGGCCTACGAGCAGTACTTC	CASSRTGEAYEQYF
TRBV5-1	-	-	TRBJ2-2	TGCGCCAGCAGCTTGCAGGGCTCCGGGGAGCTGTTTTTT	CASSLQGSGELFF
TRBV7-2	once	TRBD2	TRBJ2-2	TGTGCCAGCAGGGGACTAGCAAACGGGGAGCTGTTTTTT	CASRGLANGELFF
TRBV9	-	TRBD1	TRBJ2-6	TGTGCCAGCAGCCCCCCTTCAGGGGGCCTTACCCTCTCTGGGGCCAACGTCCTGACTTTC	CASSPPSGGLTLSGANVLTF
TRBV4-2	-	TRBD2	TRBJ2-1	TGTGCCAGCAGCCAAGTAGTTGGGACTAGCGAGTTAAATGAGCAGTTCTTC	CASSQVVGTSELNEQFF
TRBV5-1	-	TRBD2	TRBJ2-7	TGCGCCAGCAGCCCCGGGACTAGCTCCTACGAGCAGTACTTC	CASSPGTSSYEQYF
TRBV15	-	TRBD2	TRBJ2-1	TGTGCCACCAGCACCCACCTGGGCCTAGCGGGAGCTGCCAATGAGCAGTTCTTC	CATSTHLGLAGAANEQFF
TRBV4-1	-	-	TRBJ2-5	TGCGCCAGCAGCCAAAGGACATCGTCTCAAGAGACCCAGTACTTC	CASSQRTSSQETQYF
TRBV5-1	-	TRBD2	TRBJ2-3	TGCGCCAGCAGCTTGGGCTCGGCTAGCGGAAGCACAGATACGCAGTATTTT	CASSLGSASGSTDTQYF
TRBV19	-	-	TRBJ2-2	TGTGCCAGTAGTATAGATCGAAGTAAGGGGTTCGACACCGGGGAGCTGTTTTTT	CASSIDRSKGFDTGELFF
TRBV21-1	-	-	TRBJ1-3	TGTGCCAGCAGCAGACAGGGTCCCCCTGGAAACACCATATATTTT	CASSRQGPPGNTIYF
TRBV27	-	-	TRBJ2-7	TGTGCCAGCAGGTATAGCGAGGTGAGCTCCTACGAGCAGTACTTC	CASRYSEVSSYEQYF
TRBV27	-	TRBD1	TRBJ1-2	TGTGCCAGCAGTCAACAGGGGGTCTATGGCTACACCTTC	CASSQQGVYGYTF
TRBV11-2	-	TRBD2	TRBJ2-1	TGTGCCAGCAGTCCGGGACTAGCGGGGTACAATGAGCAGTTCTTC	CASSPGLAGYNEQFF
TRBV28	-	TRBD1	TRBJ1-4	TGTGCCAGCAGTCCAATCACCGGGACAGGGAATGAAAAACTGTTTTTT	CASSPITGTGNEKLFF
TRBV7-9	-	TRBD1	TRBJ2-1	TGTGCCAGCAGCTTAGTCGGTACAGGGGGCAATGAGCAGTTCTTC	CASSLVGTGGNEQFF
TRBV5-4	-	TRBD1	TRBJ1-2	TGTGCCAGCAGCTTTGGGACAGGGGGATATGGCTACACCTTC	CASSFGTGGYGYTF
TRBV28	-	-	TRBJ2-2	TGTGCCAGCAGTTCAGGGATTTCCGGGGAGCTGTTTTTT	CASSSGISGELFF
TRBV11-2	-	-	TRBJ1-2	TGTGCCAGCAGCGGTCAGGATTATGGCTACACCTTC	CASSGQDYGYTF
TRBV4-2	-	-	TRBJ2-1	TGTGCCAGCAGCCATCCCAACTTACAGGGTACTAAGGGGAGCTCCTACAATGAGCAGTTCTTC	CASSHPNLQGTKGSSYNEQFF
TRBV9	-	-	TRBJ2-2	TGTGCCAGCAGCGTAGATTTGGCCAGCACCGGGGAGCTGTTTTTT	CASSVDLASTGELFF
TRBV30	-	-	TRBJ2-7	TGTGCCTGGAGTCGAGGGAGCTCCTACGAGCAGTACTTC	CAWSRGSSYEQYF
TRBV5-6	few	TRBD1	TRBJ2-7	TGTGCCAGCACCGGGACAGGCGATAACTACGAGCAGTACTTC	CASTGTGDNYEQYF
TRBV6-5	-	TRBD1	TRBJ2-1	TGTGCCAGCAGTTACCGGGACAGGGGTCGCAATGAGCAGTTCTTC	CASSYRDRGRNEQFF
TRBV11-2	-	-	TRBJ1-1	TGTGCCAGCAGCTTAGGAGCAGGGCGGTGGAACACTGAAGCTTTCTTT	CASSLGAGRWNTEAFF
TRBV28	few	TRBD1	TRBJ2-4	TGTGCCAGCAATGAGGGGGCGAAAAACATTCAGTACTTC	CASNEGAKNIQYF
TRBV7-6	-	-	TRBJ2-3	TGTGCCAGCAGCTTAGGGACAATGAGCACAGATACGCAGTATTTT	CASSLGTMSTDTQYF
TRBV28	once	-	TRBJ2-2	TGTGCCAGCAGCCTCACTCAGGCCGGGGAGCTGTTTTTT	CASSLTQAGELFF
TRBV9	-	TRBD2	TRBJ2-2	TGTGCCAGCAGCCCCTCGGGGGGCACCGGGGAGCTGTTTTTT	CASSPSGGTGELFF
TRBV18	-	TRBD1	TRBJ2-7	TGTGCCAGCTCACCACCGAGTAGGGGGCTTGCTTCCGAGCAGTACTTC	CASSPPSRGLASEQYF
TRBV29-1	-	TRBD1	TRBJ1-2	TGCAGCGTAGCCGGGACAGGGAGTGGAGGCTACACCTTC	CSVAGTGSGGYTF
TRBV29-1	-	TRBD1	TRBJ2-1	TGCAGCGCACAGGGGCTGAATCACAATGAGCAGTTCTTC	CSAQGLNHNEQFF
TRBV11-3	-	TRBD1	TRBJ2-3	TGTGCCAGCAGCAGCCGGGACAGGGGACCAGATACGCAGTATTTT	CASSSRDRGPDTQYF
TRBV7-3	-	-	TRBJ2-3	TGTGCCAGCAGCTCCGGGACACGCACAGATACGCAGTATTTT	CASSSGTRTDTQYF
TRBV5-5	-	TRBD1	TRBJ2-7	TGTGCCAGCAGCGACCCGGGACAGGGCCCTTTCGAGCAGTACTTC	CASSDPGQGPFEQYF
TRBV21-1	-	-	TRBJ2-1	TGTGCCAGCAGGGGAGAAAGAAGTCGGCAGTTCTTC	CASRGERSRQFF
TRBV7-2	-	TRBD2	TRBJ2-7	TGTGCCAGCTCATCGGGGACTAGCGGGAGGGCCGGGTACGAGCAGTACTTC	CASSSGTSGRAGYEQYF
TRBV19	-	-	TRBJ1-2	TGTGCCAGTACCCCCAGGGGAGCTAACTATGGCTACACCTTC	CASTPRGANYGYTF
TRBV28	-	-	TRBJ1-1	TGTGCCAGCAGGCCGCGGGGGGGGCGTACTGAAGCTTTCTTT	CASRPRGGRTEAFF
TRBV6-6	-	TRBD2	TRBJ2-1	TGTGCCAGCAGTCCGGGGGGGTACGAGCAGTTCTTC	CASSPGGYEQFF
TRBV7-2	-	-	TRBJ2-7	TGTGCCAGCAGCTTACAGGGTGGGTACGAGCAGTACTTC	CASSLQGGYEQYF
TRBV6-4	-	-	TRBJ2-7	TGTGCCAGCAGTGACCGGGGGACGTATTTCTCCGAGCAGTACTTC	CASSDRGTYFSEQYF